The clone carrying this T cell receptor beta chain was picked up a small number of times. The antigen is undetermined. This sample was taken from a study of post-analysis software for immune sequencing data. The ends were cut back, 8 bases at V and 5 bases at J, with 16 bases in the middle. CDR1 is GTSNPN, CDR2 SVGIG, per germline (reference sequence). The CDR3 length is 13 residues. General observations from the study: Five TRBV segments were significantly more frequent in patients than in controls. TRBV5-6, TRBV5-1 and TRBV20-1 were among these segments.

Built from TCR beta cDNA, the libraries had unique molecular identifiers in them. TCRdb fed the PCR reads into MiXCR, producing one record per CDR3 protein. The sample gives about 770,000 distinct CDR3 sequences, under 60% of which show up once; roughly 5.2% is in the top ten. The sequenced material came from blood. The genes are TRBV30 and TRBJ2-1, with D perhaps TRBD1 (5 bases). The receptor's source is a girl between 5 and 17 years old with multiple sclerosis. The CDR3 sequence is CAGHTPGHNEQFF. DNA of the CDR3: TGTGCCGGCCACACCCCAGGGCACAATGAGCAGTTCTTC.